The 21 T cell receptor beta chains below were found in one sample sequenced in a study of blood T cell repertoires in COVID-19. TCRdb's table, derived via immunoSEQ multiplex PCR, lists solely in-frame clones and lacks some. The sample shows about 210,000 clones, 80% to 90% of them seen only once. Specimen: peripheral blood. Receptors originate from a man between 35 and 55 years old who had recovered from COVID-19.

The chain uses TRBV9 and TRBJ1-2; TRBD1 is a possible D gene (6 bases). Germline CDR1 SGDLS, CDR2 YYNGEE. CDR3 length: 14 residues. The V and J ends lost 3 bases and 6 bases respectively, with 15 bases between them. The CDR3 region has the DNA TGTGCCAGCAGCGCCCAGGGGTATAGCGATGGCTACACCTTC. Protein: CASSAQGYSDGYTF.

This clone has more than one count but fewer than ten. V usage is TRBV7-2 and J usage is TRBJ2-7, with 8 bases aligning to TRBD2. This CDR3 region has 16 residues. CDR1 and CDR2 from the germline V gene are SGHTA and FQGNSA. With 2 bases clipped from V and 5 bases from J, the junction kept 11 bases outside the gene matches. The CDR3: CASSLSGGPLENEQYF. Written as DNA, the CDR3 is TGTGCCAGCAGCTTATCGGGAGGGCCTTTAGAGAACGAGCAGTACTTC. The whole variable domain, filled in from reference TRBV7-2 and TRBJ2-7, reads GAGVSQSPSNKVTEKGKDVELRCDPISGHTALYWYRQSLGQGLEFLIYFQGNSAPDKSGLPSDRFSAERTGGSVSTLTIQRTQQEDSAVYLCASSLSGGPLENEQYFGPGTRLTVT.

This clone appeared once. The chain couples TRBV29-1 to TRBJ2-3, with 10 bases identical to TRBD2. The CDR3 consists of 15 residues. Germline V CDR1 and CDR2: SQVTM, ANQGSEA. V shed 4 bases, J shed 4 bases, and the junction held 8 bases outside the gene matches. This chain's CDR3 is CSVAQAGGRADTQYF. In DNA, the CDR3 is TGCAGCGTTGCACAAGCGGGGGGGAGAGCAGATACGCAGTATTTT.

Of note for this clone: The sample contains more than one DNA sequence encoding this CDR3. The chain joins TRBV4-3 to TRBJ2-7, with TRBD1 matching over 7 bases. The trim removed 0 bases at V and 4 bases at J, leaving 3 bases unmatched. Germline CDR1 is LGHNA and CDR2 is YSLEER. The CDR3 runs 14 residues. The CDR3 here is CASSQDRGPYEQYF. The CDR3 DNA follows: TGCGCCAGCAGCCAAGATAGGGGGCCATACGAGCAGTACTTC.

The chain has TRBV6-4 and TRBJ1-5, with D maybe TRBD1 (5 bases). The germline V gene has CDR1 MRHNA and CDR2 SNTAGT. Between the trimmed V and J ends, which lost 6 bases and 5 bases, there was a span of 23 bases. The CDR3 spans 17 residues. CDR3 in amino acids: CASRGGKGPSRDQPQHF. CDR3 sequence (DNA): TGTGCCAGCAGGGGGGGAAAGGGCCCCTCAAGGGATCAGCCCCAGCATTTT.

The chain recombines TRBV10-1 with TRBJ2-1, with 8 nucleotides matching TRBD1. The CDR3 runs to 15 residues. Trimming cost V 1 base and J 6 bases; bases outside gene matches: 5. CDR1 WNHNN and CDR2 SYGVQD come from the germline V gene (reference sequence). As DNA, the CDR3 is TGCGCCAGCAGTGAGTTTCTTGACAGGGGCAATGAGCAGTTCTTC. Amino acid sequence: CASSEFLDRGNEQFF.

The chain uses TRBV3-1 (or the pseudogene TRBV3-2) and TRBJ2-1; a possible D gene is TRBD2 (6 bases). CDR3 length: 16 amino acids. V was pared by 0 bases and J by 3 bases, with 12 bases between. The germline V gene has CDR1 LGHDT and CDR2 YNNKEL (reference sequence). DNA of the CDR3: TGTGCCAGCAGCCAAGAATACCGGGAGAGCTACAATGAGCAGTTCTTC. It encodes CASSQEYRESYNEQFF.

This clone was detected once. The chain links TRBV7-2 to TRBJ2-5, with D hard to call. The CDR3 is 14 amino acids. The germline V gene encodes CDR1 SGHTA and CDR2 FQGNSA. Trimming left V 1 base short and J 4 bases short, with 10 bases between. In nucleotides, the CDR3 is TGTGCCAGCAGCTTAGATGCCGGTACAGAGACCCAGTACTTC. Its translation: CASSLDAGTETQYF.

V is TRBV7-8 and J is TRBJ2-3; 7 positions match TRBD2. V was pared by 1 base and J by 2 bases, with 18 bases of the junction left unmatched. Germline V CDR1 and CDR2: SGHVS, FQNEAQ. The CDR3 is 20 residues long. The CDR3 DNA reads as TGTGCCAGCAGCTTAGAGCCCCTAGGGTGGCTAGCGGAAAACACAGATACGCAGTATTTT. As protein: CASSLEPLGWLAENTDTQYF.

This sequence joins TRBV5-6 and TRBJ2-1, with TRBD1 matching over 7 bases. Germline loops: CDR1 SGHDT, CDR2 YYEEEE. J was trimmed by 9 bases and V by 0 bases; bases with no gene match: 9. CDR3 size: 15 residues. CDR3 loop: CASSLDRGQWSEQFF. The DNA for the CDR3 is TGTGCCAGCAGCTTGGACAGGGGTCAATGGAGTGAGCAGTTCTTC.

J is TRBJ2-1 and V is TRBV19; D might be TRBD2 (5 bases). Germline V gene sequence: CDR1 LNHDA, CDR2 SQIVND (reference sequence). Trimming shortened V by 3 bases and J by 0 bases, and 9 bases separated the two germline ends. This CDR3 comprises 15 residues. The CDR3 loop is CASSIDRGSYNEQFF. In DNA, the CDR3 is TGTGCCAGTAGTATTGATCGGGGCTCCTACAATGAGCAGTTCTTC.

This chain uses TRBV11-3 with TRBJ2-3; weak D call: TRBD2 (6 bases). V was clipped by 8 bases and J by 0 bases, with 30 bases between them. The V gene's germline CDR1 is SGHNT and CDR2 YENEEA. The length of the CDR3 is 20 residues. The CDR3 DNA reads TGTGCCAGCGCCCTTCTAGGCAGCGGGCAGAAATTTTCTAGCACAGATACGCAGTATTTT. This gives the protein CASALLGSGQKFSSTDTQYF.

The CDR3 nucleotides read TGTGCCAGTAGTTTCAGACCCAAAAGCTTCTCAGGGGACGCTGAAGCTTTCTTT. It is translated as CASSFRPKSFSGDAEAFF. V is TRBV19 and J is TRBJ1-1, with D possibly matching TRBD1 (6 bases). Germline CDR1 LNHDA, CDR2 SQIVND (reference sequence). The CDR3 is 18 residues long. Trimming cost V 5 bases and J 6 bases, with 28 bases left between them. The whole variable domain, filled in from reference TRBV19 and TRBJ1-1, reads DGGITQSPKYLFRKEGQNVTLSCEQNLNHDAMYWYRQDPGQGLRLIYYSQIVNDFQKGDIAEGYSVSREKKESFPLTVTSAQKNPTAFYLCASSFRPKSFSGDAEAFFGQGTRLTVV.

The J gene is TRBJ2-3, the V gene TRBV7-9, with a weak D call TRBD2 (6 bases). CDR1 and CDR2 from the germline V gene are SEHNR and FQNEAQ (reference sequence). Trimming shortened V by 6 bases and J by 2 bases, and 12 bases separated the two germline ends. CDR3 size: 14 residues. In nucleotides, the CDR3 is TGTGCCAGCAGGACTAGTGTAAACACAGATACGCAGTATTTT. Translating gives CASRTSVNTDTQYF.

The chain has TRBV30 and TRBJ1-1; D might be TRBD1 (5 bases). V was cut by 5 bases and J by 5 bases, with 9 bases left in between. Germline V lookup: CDR1 GTSNPN, CDR2 SVGIG (reference sequence). The CDR3 length is 11 residues. The CDR3 DNA sequence: TGTGCCTGGCAGGGCCAGACTGAAGCTTTCTTT. Translated, it gives CAWQGQTEAFF.

On this clone: The same CDR3 also results from other DNA sequences found in this sample. The rearrangement links TRBV19 to TRBJ2-2; 7 bases match TRBD1. Germline V lookup: CDR1 LNHDA, CDR2 SQIVND (reference sequence). With 2 bases clipped from V and 2 bases from J, the junction kept 5 bases outside the gene matches. The length of the CDR3 is 16 residues. The CDR3 DNA follows: TGTGCCAGTAGTATACTCGGGACAGCTAACACCGGGGAGCTGTTTTTT. Protein: CASSILGTANTGELFF.

This rearrangement joins TRBV6-8 to TRBJ2-2; a possible D gene is TRBD2 (5 bases). The CDR3 covers 20 residues. The V end lost 6 bases, the J end lost 1 base, and 27 bases lay between the germline ends. CDR1 and CDR2 from the germline V gene are MNHGY and SAAAGT. The CDR3 DNA sequence: TGTGCCAGCAGGCGTGGGGAGAGACTCACGGTTGCCTTGAACACCGGGGAGCTGTTTTTT. The encoded protein is CASRRGERLTVALNTGELFF.

J is TRBJ2-3 and V is TRBV5-1; D not resolved. Germline loops: CDR1 SGHRS, CDR2 YFSETQ. V was clipped by 1 base and J by 4 bases, with 16 bases between them. The CDR3 is 16 residues long. The chain's CDR3 is CASSLSLPPVADTQYF. The CDR3 DNA reads as TGCGCCAGCAGCTTGTCACTGCCCCCCGTGGCAGATACGCAGTATTTT.

The V and J genes are TRBV4-3 and TRBJ2-3, with 12 bases aligning to TRBD2. The CDR3 covers 17 residues. CDR1 is LGHNA and CDR2 is YSLEER in the germline V gene. V lost 3 bases, J lost 2 bases, and 6 bases stayed unmatched. The CDR3 sequence: CASSHTLAGGNTDTQYF. Written as DNA, the CDR3 is TGCGCCAGCAGCCACACACTAGCGGGGGGTAACACAGATACGCAGTATTTT.

This clone has more than one count but fewer than ten. The V call is TRBV5-4, the J call TRBJ2-2; 10 nucleotides agree with TRBD2. Trimming at V came to 0 bases and at J to 1 base, leaving 6 bases not matched to a gene. The CDR3 covers 18 residues. Germline V CDR1 and CDR2: SGHNT, YYREEE (reference sequence). CDR3 coding DNA: TGTGCCAGCAGCTTGGCACCTAGCGGGAGAGTGAACACCGGGGAGCTGTTTTTT. Encoded protein: CASSLAPSGRVNTGELFF. Full variable domain (remainder filled in from reference TRBV5-4 and TRBJ2-2): ETGVTQSPTHLIKTRGQQVTLRCSSQSGHNTVSWYQQALGQGPQFIFQYYREEENGRGNFPPRFSGLQFPNYSSELNVNALELDDSALYLCASSLAPSGRVNTGELFFGEGSRLTVL.

The chain combines TRBV7-2 with TRBJ2-7; 7 positions match TRBD2. CDR1 is SGHTA, CDR2 FQGNSA, per germline. This CDR3 has 13 residues. Trimming cost V 5 bases and J 6 bases; bases outside gene matches: 7. CDR3 DNA: TGTGCCAGCAGCCCCCTGGGGAGGGGCGAGCAGTACTTC. It codes for CASSPLGRGEQYF.